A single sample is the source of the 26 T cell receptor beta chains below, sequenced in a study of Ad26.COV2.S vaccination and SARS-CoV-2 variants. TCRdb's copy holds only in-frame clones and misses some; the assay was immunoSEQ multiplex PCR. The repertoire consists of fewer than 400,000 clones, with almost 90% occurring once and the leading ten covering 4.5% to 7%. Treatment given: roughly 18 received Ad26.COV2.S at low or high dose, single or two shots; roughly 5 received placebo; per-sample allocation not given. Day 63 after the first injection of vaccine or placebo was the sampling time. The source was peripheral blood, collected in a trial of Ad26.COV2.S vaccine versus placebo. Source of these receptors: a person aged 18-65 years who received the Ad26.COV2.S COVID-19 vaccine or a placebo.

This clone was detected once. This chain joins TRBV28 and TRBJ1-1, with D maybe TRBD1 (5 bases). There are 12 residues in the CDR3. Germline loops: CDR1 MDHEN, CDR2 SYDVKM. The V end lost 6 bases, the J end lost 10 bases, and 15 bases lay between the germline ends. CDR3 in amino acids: CASSALTGVAFF. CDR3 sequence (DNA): TGTGCCAGCAGCGCCCTTACAGGTGTAGCTTTCTTT.

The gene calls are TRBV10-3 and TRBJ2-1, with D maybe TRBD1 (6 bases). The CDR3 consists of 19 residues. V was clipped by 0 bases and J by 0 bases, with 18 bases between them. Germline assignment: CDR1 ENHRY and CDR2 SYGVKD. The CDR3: CAISESGASISSSYNEQFF. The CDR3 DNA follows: TGTGCCATCAGTGAGTCGGGGGCGTCGATCTCGAGCTCCTACAATGAGCAGTTCTTC.

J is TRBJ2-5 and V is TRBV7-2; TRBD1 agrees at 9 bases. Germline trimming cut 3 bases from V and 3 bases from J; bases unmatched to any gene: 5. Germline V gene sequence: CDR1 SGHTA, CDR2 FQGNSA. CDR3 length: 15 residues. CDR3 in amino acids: CASSFNRGREETQYF. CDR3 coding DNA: TGTGCCAGCAGCTTTAACAGGGGGCGGGAAGAGACCCAGTACTTC.

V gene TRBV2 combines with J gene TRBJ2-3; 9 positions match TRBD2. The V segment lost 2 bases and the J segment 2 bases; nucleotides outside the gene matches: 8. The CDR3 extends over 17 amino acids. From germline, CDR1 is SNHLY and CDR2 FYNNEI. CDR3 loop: CASSELSSGGSTDTQYF. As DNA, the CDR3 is TGTGCCAGCAGTGAATTATCCAGCGGGGGGTCCACAGATACGCAGTATTTT.

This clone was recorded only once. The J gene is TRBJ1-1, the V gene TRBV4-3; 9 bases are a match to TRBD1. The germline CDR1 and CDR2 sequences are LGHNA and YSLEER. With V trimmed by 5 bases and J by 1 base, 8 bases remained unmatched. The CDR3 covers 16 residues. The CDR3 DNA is TGCGCCAGCAGCGACGGGACAGGGCCTTGGAACACTGAAGCTTTCTTT. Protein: CASSDGTGPWNTEAFF.

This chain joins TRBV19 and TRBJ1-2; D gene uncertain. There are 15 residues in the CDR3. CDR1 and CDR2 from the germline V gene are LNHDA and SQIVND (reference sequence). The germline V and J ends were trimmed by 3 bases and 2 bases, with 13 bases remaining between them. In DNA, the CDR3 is TGTGCCAGTAGTATTGCGGAGGGATCCAACTATGGCTACACCTTC. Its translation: CASSIAEGSNYGYTF. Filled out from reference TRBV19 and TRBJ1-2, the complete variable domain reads DGGITQSPKYLFRKEGQNVTLSCEQNLNHDAMYWYRQDPGQGLRLIYYSQIVNDFQKGDIAEGYSVSREKKESFPLTVTSAQKNPTAFYLCASSIAEGSNYGYTFGSGTRLTVV.

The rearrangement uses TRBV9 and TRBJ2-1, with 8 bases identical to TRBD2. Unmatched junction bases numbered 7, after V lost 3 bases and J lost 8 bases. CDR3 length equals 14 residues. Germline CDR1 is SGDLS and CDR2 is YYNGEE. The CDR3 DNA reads TGTGCCAGCAGCGCGGGACTAGGAATGGATGAGCAGTTCTTC. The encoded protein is CASSAGLGMDEQFF. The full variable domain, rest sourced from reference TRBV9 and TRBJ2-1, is DSGVTQTPKHLITATGQRVTLRCSPRSGDLSVYWYQQSLDQGLQFLIQYYNGEERAKGNILERFSAQQFPDLHSELNLSSLELGDSALYFCASSAGLGMDEQFFGPGTRLTVL.

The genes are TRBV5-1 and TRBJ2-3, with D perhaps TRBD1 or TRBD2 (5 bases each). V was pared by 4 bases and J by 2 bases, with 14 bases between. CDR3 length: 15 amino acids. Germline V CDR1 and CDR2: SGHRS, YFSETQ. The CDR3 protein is CASSPGAAITDTQYF. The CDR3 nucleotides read TGCGCCAGCAGCCCCGGGGCTGCCATCACAGATACGCAGTATTTT.

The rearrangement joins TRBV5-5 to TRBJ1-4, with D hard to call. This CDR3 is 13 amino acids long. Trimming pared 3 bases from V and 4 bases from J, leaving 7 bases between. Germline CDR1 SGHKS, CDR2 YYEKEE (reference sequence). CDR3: CASSSDVNEKLFF. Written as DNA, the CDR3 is TGTGCCAGCAGCTCAGATGTTAATGAAAAACTGTTTTTT.

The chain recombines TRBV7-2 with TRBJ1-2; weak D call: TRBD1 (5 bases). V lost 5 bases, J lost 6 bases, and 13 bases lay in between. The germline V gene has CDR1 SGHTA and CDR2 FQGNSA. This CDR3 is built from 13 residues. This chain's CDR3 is CASSPGTENGYTF. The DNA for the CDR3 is TGTGCCAGCAGCCCCGGGACTGAAAATGGCTACACCTTC. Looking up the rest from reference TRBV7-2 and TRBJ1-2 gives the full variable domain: GAGVSQSPSNKVTEKGKDVELRCDPISGHTALYWYRQSLGQGLEFLIYFQGNSAPDKSGLPSDRFSAERTGGSVSTLTIQRTQQEDSAVYLCASSPGTENGYTFGSGTRLTVV.

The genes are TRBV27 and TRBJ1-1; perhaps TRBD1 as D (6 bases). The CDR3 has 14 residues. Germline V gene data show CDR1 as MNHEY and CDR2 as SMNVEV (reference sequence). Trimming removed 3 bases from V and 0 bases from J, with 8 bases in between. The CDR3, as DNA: TGTGCCAGCAGTTTCAGGGGCGTGAACACTGAAGCTTTCTTT. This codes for CASSFRGVNTEAFF.

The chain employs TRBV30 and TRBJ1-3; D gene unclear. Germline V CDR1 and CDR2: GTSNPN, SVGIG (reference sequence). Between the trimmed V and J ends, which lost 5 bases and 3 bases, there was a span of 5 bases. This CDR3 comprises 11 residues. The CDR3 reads CAWRSGNTIYF. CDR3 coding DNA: TGTGCCTGGCGAAGTGGAAACACCATATATTTT. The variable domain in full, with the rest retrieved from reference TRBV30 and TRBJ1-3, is SQTIHQWPATLVQPVGSPLSLECTVEGTSNPNLYWYRQAAGRGLQLLFYSVGIGQISSEVPQNLSASRPQDRQFILSSKKLLLSDSGFYLCAWRSGNTIYFGEGSWLTVV.

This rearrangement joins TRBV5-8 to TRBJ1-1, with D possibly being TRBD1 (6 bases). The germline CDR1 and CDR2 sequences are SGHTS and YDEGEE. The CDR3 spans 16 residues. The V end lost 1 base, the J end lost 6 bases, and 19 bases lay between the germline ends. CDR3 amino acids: CASSLYGGSRPPEAFF. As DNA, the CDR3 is TGTGCCAGCAGCTTGTACGGGGGCTCCCGCCCACCTGAAGCTTTCTTT. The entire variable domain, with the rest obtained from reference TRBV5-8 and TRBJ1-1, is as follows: EAGVTQSPTHLIKTRGQQATLRCSPISGHTSVYWYQQALGLGLQFLLWYDEGEERNRGNFPPRFSGRQFPNYSSELNVNALELEDSALYLCASSLYGGSRPPEAFFGQGTRLTVV.

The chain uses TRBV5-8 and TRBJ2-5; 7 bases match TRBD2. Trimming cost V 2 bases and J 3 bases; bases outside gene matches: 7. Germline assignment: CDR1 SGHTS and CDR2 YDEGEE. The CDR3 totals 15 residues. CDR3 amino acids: CASSLGSSGKETQYF. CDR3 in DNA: TGTGCCAGCAGCTTAGGTTCTAGCGGAAAAGAGACCCAGTACTTC.

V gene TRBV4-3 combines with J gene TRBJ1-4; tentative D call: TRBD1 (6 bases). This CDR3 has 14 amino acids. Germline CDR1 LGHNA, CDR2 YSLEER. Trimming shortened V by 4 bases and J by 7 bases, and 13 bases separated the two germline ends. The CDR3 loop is CASSPGGGGEKLFF. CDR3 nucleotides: TGCGCCAGCAGCCCTGGGGGGGGCGGTGAAAAACTGTTTTTT.

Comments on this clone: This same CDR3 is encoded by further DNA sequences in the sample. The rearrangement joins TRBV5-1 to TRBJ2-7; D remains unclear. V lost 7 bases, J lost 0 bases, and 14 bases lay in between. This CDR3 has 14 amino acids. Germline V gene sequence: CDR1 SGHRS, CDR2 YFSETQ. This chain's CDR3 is CASSLAVSSYEQYF. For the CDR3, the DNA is TGCGCCAGCTCCCTCGCAGTTAGCTCCTACGAGCAGTACTTC. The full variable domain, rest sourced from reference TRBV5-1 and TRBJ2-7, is KAGVTQTPRYLIKTRGQQVTLSCSPISGHRSVSWYQQTPGQGLQFLFEYFSETQRNKGNFPGRFSGRQFSNSRSEMNVSTLELGDSALYLCASSLAVSSYEQYFGPGTRLTVT.

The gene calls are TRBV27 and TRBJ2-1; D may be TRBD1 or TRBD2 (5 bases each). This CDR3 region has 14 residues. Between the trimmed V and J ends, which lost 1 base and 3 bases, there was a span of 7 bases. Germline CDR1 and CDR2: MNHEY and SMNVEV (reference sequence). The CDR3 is CASSLWGIYNEQFF. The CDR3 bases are TGTGCCAGCAGTTTATGGGGGATCTACAATGAGCAGTTCTTC.

The CDR3 spells CASSRAAFNSPLHF. The CDR3 DNA reads as TGTGCCAGCTCACGGGCAGCTTTTAATTCACCCCTCCACTTT. V is TRBV18 and J is TRBJ1-6; D not resolved. V was trimmed by 4 bases and J by 6 bases, leaving 10 bases between them. The CDR3 has 14 amino acids. The germline V gene has CDR1 KGHSH and CDR2 LQKENI. The variable domain in full, with the rest retrieved from reference TRBV18 and TRBJ1-6, is NAGVMQNPRHLVRRRGQEARLRCSPMKGHSHVYWYRQLPEEGLKFMVYLQKENIIDESGMPKERFSAEFPKEGPSILRIQQVVRGDSAAYFCASSRAAFNSPLHFGNGTRLTVT.

This CDR3 is CASTGTGYGTDTQYF. DNA of the CDR3: TGTGCCAGCACGGGGACAGGTTATGGCACAGATACGCAGTATTTT. This chain joins TRBV9 and TRBJ2-3, with TRBD1 matching 8 bases. The V segment lost 6 bases and the J segment 1 base; nucleotides outside the gene matches: 7. The CDR3 has 15 residues. Germline V gives CDR1 SGDLS, CDR2 YYNGEE. The variable domain in full, completed from reference TRBV9 and TRBJ2-3, reads DSGVTQTPKHLITATGQRVTLRCSPRSGDLSVYWYQQSLDQGLQFLIQYYNGEERAKGNILERFSAQQFPDLHSELNLSSLELGDSALYFCASTGTGYGTDTQYFGPGTRLTVL.

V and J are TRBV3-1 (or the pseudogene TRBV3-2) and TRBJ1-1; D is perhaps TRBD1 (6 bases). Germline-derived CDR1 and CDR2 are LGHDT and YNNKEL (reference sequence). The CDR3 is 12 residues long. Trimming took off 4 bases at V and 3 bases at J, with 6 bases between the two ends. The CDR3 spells CASSRTDTEAFF. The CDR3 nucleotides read TGTGCCAGCAGCCGGACAGACACTGAAGCTTTCTTT.

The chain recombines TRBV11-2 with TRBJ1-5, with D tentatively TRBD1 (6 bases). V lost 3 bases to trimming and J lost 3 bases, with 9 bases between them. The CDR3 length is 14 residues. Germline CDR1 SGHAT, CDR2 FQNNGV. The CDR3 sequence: CASSFGQNNQPQHF. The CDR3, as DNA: TGTGCCAGCAGCTTCGGACAGAACAATCAGCCCCAGCATTTT.

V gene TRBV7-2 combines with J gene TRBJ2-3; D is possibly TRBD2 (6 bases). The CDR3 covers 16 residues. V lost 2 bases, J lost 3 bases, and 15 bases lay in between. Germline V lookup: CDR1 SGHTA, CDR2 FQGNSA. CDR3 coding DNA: TGTGCCAGCAGCTTATTGGTGGGAGGAGGGACAGATACGCAGTATTTT. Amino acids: CASSLLVGGGTDTQYF. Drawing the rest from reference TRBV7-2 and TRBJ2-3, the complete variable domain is GAGVSQSPSNKVTEKGKDVELRCDPISGHTALYWYRQSLGQGLEFLIYFQGNSAPDKSGLPSDRFSAERTGGSVSTLTIQRTQQEDSAVYLCASSLLVGGGTDTQYFGPGTRLTVL.

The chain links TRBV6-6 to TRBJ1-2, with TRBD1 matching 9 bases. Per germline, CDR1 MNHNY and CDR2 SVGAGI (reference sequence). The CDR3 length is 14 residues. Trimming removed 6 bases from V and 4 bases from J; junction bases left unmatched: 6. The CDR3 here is CASSSGTGLYGYTF. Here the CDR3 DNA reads TGTGCCAGCAGCTCCGGGACAGGGCTCTATGGCTACACCTTC.

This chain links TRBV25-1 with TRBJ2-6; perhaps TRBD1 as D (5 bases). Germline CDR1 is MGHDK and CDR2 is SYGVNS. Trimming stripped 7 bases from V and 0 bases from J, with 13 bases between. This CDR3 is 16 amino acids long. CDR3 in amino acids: CASTPPGSSGANVLTF. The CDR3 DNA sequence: TGTGCCAGCACACCTCCAGGGTCCTCTGGGGCCAACGTCCTGACTTTC. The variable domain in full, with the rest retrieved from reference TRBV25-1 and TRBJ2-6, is EADIYQTPRYLVIGTGKKITLECSQTMGHDKMYWYQQDPGMELHLIHYSYGVNSTEKGDLSSESTVSRIRTEHFPLTLESARPSHTSQYLCASTPPGSSGANVLTFGAGSRLTVL.

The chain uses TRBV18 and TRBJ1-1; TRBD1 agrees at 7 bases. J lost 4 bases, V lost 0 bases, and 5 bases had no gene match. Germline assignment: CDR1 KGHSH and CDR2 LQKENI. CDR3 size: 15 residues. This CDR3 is CASSPPGQQGTEAFF. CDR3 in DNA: TGTGCCAGCTCACCACCGGGACAGCAGGGCACTGAAGCTTTCTTT.

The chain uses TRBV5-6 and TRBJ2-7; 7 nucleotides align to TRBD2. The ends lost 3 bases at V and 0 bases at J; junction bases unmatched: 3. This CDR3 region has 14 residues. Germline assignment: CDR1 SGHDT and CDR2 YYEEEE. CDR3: CASSWDYDSYEQYV. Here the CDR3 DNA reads TGTGCCAGCAGCTGGGACTATGACTCCTACGAGCAGTACGTC.